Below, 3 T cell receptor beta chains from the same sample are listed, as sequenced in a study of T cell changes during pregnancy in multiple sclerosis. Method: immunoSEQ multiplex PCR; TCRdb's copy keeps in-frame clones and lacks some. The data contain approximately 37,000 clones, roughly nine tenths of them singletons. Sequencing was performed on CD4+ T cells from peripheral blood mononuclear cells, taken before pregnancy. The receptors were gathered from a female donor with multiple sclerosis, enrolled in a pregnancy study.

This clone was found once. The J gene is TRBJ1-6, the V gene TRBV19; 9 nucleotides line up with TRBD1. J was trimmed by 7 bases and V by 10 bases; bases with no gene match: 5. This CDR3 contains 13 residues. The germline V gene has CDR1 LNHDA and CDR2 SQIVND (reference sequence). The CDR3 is CATRDRANSPLHF. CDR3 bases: TGTGCCACACGGGACAGGGCCAATTCACCCCTCCACTTT.

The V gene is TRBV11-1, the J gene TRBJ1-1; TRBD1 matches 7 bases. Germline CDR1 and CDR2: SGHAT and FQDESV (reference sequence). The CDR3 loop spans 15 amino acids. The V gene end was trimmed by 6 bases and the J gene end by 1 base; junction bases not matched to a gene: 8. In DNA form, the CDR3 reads TGTGCCAGCAGACCAAGGACAGGATCGAACACTGAAGCTTTCTTT. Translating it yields CASRPRTGSNTEAFF.

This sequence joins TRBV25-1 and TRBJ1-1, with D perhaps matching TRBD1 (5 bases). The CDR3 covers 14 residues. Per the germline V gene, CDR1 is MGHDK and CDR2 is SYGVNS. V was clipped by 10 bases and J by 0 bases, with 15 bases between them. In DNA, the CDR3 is TGTGCCACCCGCCGGGGGGTCCTGAACACTGAAGCTTTCTTT. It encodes CATRRGVLNTEAFF.